This T cell receptor beta chain is from a study of cytomegalovirus exposure and HLA in healthy donors. Repertoires were generated with immunoSEQ multiplex PCR, while TCRdb's copy carries only in-frame clones and drops some. Counted here are 300,000 to 400,000 clones, 80% to 90% occurring once; the ten biggest clones make up roughly 0.75%. This receptor was identified in a woman younger than 30 in good health and CMV-seronegative. The sequencing input was PBMCs.

As DNA, the CDR3 is TGTGCCAGCAGTTACCCAGCAACGGGAGTCGAGACCCAGTACTTC. Translated, it gives CASSYPATGVETQYF. The genes are TRBV6-6 and TRBJ2-5; the D gene is possibly TRBD2 (6 bases). Germline CDR1 reads MNHNY; CDR2 reads SVGAGI (reference sequence). Between the trimmed V and J ends, which lost 2 bases and 5 bases, there was a span of 15 bases. CDR3 length: 15 residues.